The sequence of this TCR beta chain was determined in a study of T cells in Graves' hyperthyroidism and ophthalmopathy. This clonotype was seen only a few times. Its antigen is unidentified. The CDR3 has 13 residues. Trimming took 5 bases from V and 3 from J, leaving 10 bases between them. CDR1 is ENHRY, CDR2 SYGVKD, per germline. Study observations and caveats: Patients with ophthalmopathy were separated from those with stable hyperthyroidism by a 13 V-J model. Model-based prediction identified ophthalmopathy a median about 6 months prior to its onset.

RNA transcripts yielded amplified TCR beta CDR3 regions. Carried out on the TCR CDR3, a first-round RT-PCR used the HTBI primer set. TCRdb re-derived calls from the multiplex PCR reads in MiXCR, one entry per CDR3 protein. The data show about 580,000 distinct CDR3 sequences, with roughly 50% seen just once and more than 7.5% held by the top ten. The TCR was taken from a woman younger than 30 with Graves' hyperthyroidism. The chain links TRBV10-3 to TRBJ1-2; D is perhaps TRBD1 (5 bases). Sequences were obtained from peripheral blood or thyroid tissue (not recorded which). The chain's CDR3 is CAISTGTDYGYTF. Here the CDR3 DNA reads TGTGCCATCAGTACCGGGACGGACTATGGCTACACCTTC.